The rows below give T cell receptor beta chains drawn from one sample of a study of blood T cell repertoires in COVID-19. Assay: immunoSEQ multiplex PCR; the TCRdb copy retains only in-frame clones and omits some. The repertoire holds 70,000 to 95,000 clones, with approximately 90% as singletons. What was sequenced was peripheral blood. These receptors all stem from a woman older than 75 with active COVID-19. The CDR3 runs from the conserved cysteine through the conserved F or W. A D gene is named only where the DNA matches it firmly. Expanded clones are given a class, and other clones once, few, many or no size at all.

J: TRBJ1-1
V: TRBV11-2
length: 15
D: TRBD1
size: NA
CDR3: CASSRTGGSGTEAFF
DNA: TGTGCCAGCAGCCGGACAGGGGGATCGGGCACTGAAGCTTTCTTT

J: TRBJ1-1
V: TRBV20-1
length: 13
D: TRBD1
size: NA
CDR3: CSASYVDRVEAFF
DNA: TGCAGTGCTAGTTATGTCGACAGGGTTGAAGCTTTCTTT

J: TRBJ1-1
V: TRBV28
length: 14
D: TRBD1
size: NA
CDR3: CASSRRVQGAEAFF
DNA: TGTGCCAGCAGTCGAAGGGTACAGGGGGCTGAAGCTTTCTTT

J: TRBJ1-5
V: TRBV6-5
length: 13
D: NA
size: NA
CDR3: CATSDRLNQPQHF
DNA: TGTGCCACCTCGGACAGACTTAATCAGCCCCAGCATTTT

J: TRBJ1-2
V: TRBV28
length: 14
D: TRBD1
size: NA
CDR3: CASSSPQGWDGYTF
DNA: TGTGCCAGCAGTTCCCCACAGGGGTGGGATGGCTACACCTTC

J: TRBJ2-3
V: TRBV19
length: 17
D: TRBD2
size: NA
CDR3: CASSIGLAGGSADTQYF
DNA: TGTGCCAGTAGTATTGGACTAGCGGGAGGATCCGCAGATACGCAGTATTTT

J: TRBJ2-7
V: TRBV2
length: 14
D: TRBD2
size: NA
CDR3: CASNRGTRGYEQYF
DNA: TGTGCCAGCAATCGGGGGACTAGAGGTTACGAGCAGTACTTC

J: TRBJ2-5
V: TRBV21-1
length: 20
D: NA
size: NA
CDR3: CASSLPGGQTRDGVEETQYF
DNA: TGTGCCAGCAGCCTACCCGGGGGACAGACCCGAGACGGGGTAGAAGAGACCCAGTACTTC

J: TRBJ2-1
V: TRBV5-1
length: 15
D: TRBD2
size: NA
CDR3: CASSLGTSEYNEQFF
DNA: TGCGCCAGCAGCCTTGGGACTAGCGAATACAATGAGCAGTTCTTC

J: TRBJ1-2
V: TRBV6-5
length: 12
D: TRBD1
size: NA
CDR3: CASSRDSFGYTF
DNA: TGTGCCAGCAGCAGGGACAGCTTCGGCTACACCTTC

J: TRBJ2-7
V: TRBV19
length: 17
D: TRBD2
size: NA
CDR3: CASRKLAGGPGSYEQYF
DNA: TGTGCCAGTAGGAAACTAGCGGGAGGGCCGGGGTCCTACGAGCAGTACTTC

J: TRBJ2-7
V: TRBV5-1
length: 16
D: TRBD1
size: NA
CDR3: CASSSRGQGTVYEQYF
DNA: TGCGCCAGCAGCTCCAGGGGACAGGGAACCGTCTACGAGCAGTACTTC

J: TRBJ2-1
V: TRBV10-3
length: 15
D: TRBD2
size: NA
CDR3: CAISGQGLAGEEQFF
DNA: TGTGCCATCAGTGGCCAGGGACTAGCGGGAGAGGAGCAGTTCTTC

J: TRBJ2-3
V: TRBV28
length: 14
D: NA
size: NA
CDR3: CASRDSAGVDTQYF
DNA: TGTGCCAGCAGAGACTCCGCCGGGGTAGATACGCAGTATTTT

J: TRBJ2-3
V: TRBV19
length: 15
D: NA
size: NA
CDR3: CASSYGQYHTDTQYF
DNA: TGTGCCAGTAGCTACGGACAGTATCACACAGATACGCAGTATTTT

J: TRBJ2-1
V: TRBV7-2
length: 15
D: NA
size: NA
CDR3: CASSPSGGRGNEQFF
DNA: TGTGCCAGCAGCCCCTCGGGGGGCCGAGGGAATGAGCAGTTCTTC

J: TRBJ1-3
V: TRBV6-5
length: 15
D: NA
size: NA
CDR3: CASSSQRTSGNTIYF
DNA: TGTGCCAGCAGTTCCCAGCGCACCTCTGGAAACACCATATATTTT

J: TRBJ2-5
V: TRBV5-6
length: 15
D: TRBD1
size: NA
CDR3: CASSLLEGAVETQYF
DNA: TGTGCCAGCAGCTTGTTAGAGGGGGCTGTAGAGACCCAGTACTTC

J: TRBJ2-1
V: TRBV11-2
length: 13
D: TRBD1
size: NA
CDR3: CASSDDRGHEQFF
DNA: TGTGCCAGCAGCGACGACAGGGGCCATGAGCAGTTCTTC

J: TRBJ2-7
V: TRBV11-2
length: 12
D: NA
size: few
CDR3: CASSRQGYEQYF
DNA: TGTGCCAGCAGCAGGCAGGGATACGAGCAGTACTTC

J: TRBJ1-1
V: TRBV20-1
length: 12
D: NA
size: NA
CDR3: CSASRGGTEAFF
DNA: TGCAGTGCTAGTCGGGGAGGCACTGAAGCTTTCTTT

J: TRBJ2-2
V: TRBV9
length: 19
D: TRBD2
size: NA
CDR3: CASSSAGTSGRAFPGELFF
DNA: TGTGCCAGCAGCTCAGCCGGGACTAGCGGGAGGGCCTTCCCCGGGGAGCTGTTTTTT

J: TRBJ2-1
V: TRBV28
length: 17
D: TRBD2
size: once
CDR3: CASSSIIAGEGGVEQFF
DNA: TGTGCCAGCAGTTCCATTATAGCGGGAGAGGGGGGGGTTGAGCAGTTCTTC

J: TRBJ2-5
V: TRBV7-6
length: 20
D: TRBD2
size: NA
CDR3: CASSLAPGLAGGRNVETQYF
DNA: TGTGCCAGCAGCTTAGCGCCGGGACTAGCGGGAGGCCGGAATGTGGAGACCCAGTACTTC

J: TRBJ1-6
V: TRBV6-5
length: 14
D: NA
size: NA
CDR3: CASSYISSNSPLHF
DNA: TGTGCCAGCAGTTACATCTCTTCCAATTCACCCCTCCACTTT

J: TRBJ1-5
V: TRBV6-5
length: 13
D: NA
size: NA
CDR3: CASSGTSSSPQHF
DNA: TGTGCCAGCAGCGGGACAAGCTCGTCGCCCCAGCATTTT

J: TRBJ2-7
V: TRBV15
length: 17
D: NA
size: few
CDR3: CATSRDHGKGSSYEQYF
DNA: TGTGCCACCAGCAGAGATCACGGGAAAGGAAGCTCCTACGAGCAGTACTTC

J: TRBJ2-6
V: TRBV7-2
length: 18
D: TRBD2
size: NA
CDR3: CASSIPTSADSGANVLTF
DNA: TGTGCCAGCAGCATTCCGACTAGCGCCGACTCTGGGGCCAACGTCCTGACTTTC

J: TRBJ2-7
V: TRBV6-5
length: 13
D: TRBD2
size: once
CDR3: CASTGGATYEQYF
DNA: TGTGCCAGCACCGGGGGGGCTACCTACGAGCAGTACTTC

J: TRBJ2-1
V: TRBV27
length: 16
D: TRBD2
size: NA
CDR3: CASSSRLAGGYNEQFF
DNA: TGTGCCAGCAGTTCCAGACTAGCGGGAGGGTACAATGAGCAGTTCTTC

J: TRBJ2-7
V: TRBV27
length: 13
D: NA
size: NA
CDR3: CASSLAGSYEQYF
DNA: TGTGCCAGCAGTTTGGCGGGGTCCTACGAGCAGTACTTC

J: TRBJ2-7
V: TRBV28
length: 14
D: NA
size: NA
CDR3: CASTQSDIPYEQYF
DNA: TGTGCCAGCACACAGTCGGACATACCCTACGAGCAGTACTTC

J: TRBJ2-1
V: TRBV7-8
length: 17
D: TRBD2
size: NA
CDR3: CASSRGPSGAGGLTQFF
DNA: TGTGCCAGCAGCCGCGGGCCTTCGGGAGCGGGAGGCCTCACGCAGTTCTTC

J: TRBJ2-5
V: TRBV3-1/TRBV3-2
length: 16
D: TRBD2
size: NA
CDR3: CASSQGDGAGEETQYF
DNA: TGTGCCAGCAGCCAAGGGGACGGGGCGGGAGAAGAGACCCAGTACTTC

J: TRBJ2-4
V: TRBV15
length: 13
D: NA
size: NA
CDR3: CATSRAQGDIQYF
DNA: TGTGCCACCAGCAGAGCGCAAGGAGACATTCAGTACTTC

J: TRBJ1-1
V: TRBV28
length: 14
D: NA
size: NA
CDR3: CASSSGGMNTEAFF
DNA: TGTGCCAGCAGTTCCGGGGGAATGAACACTGAAGCTTTCTTT

J: TRBJ2-3
V: TRBV6-5
length: 16
D: TRBD2
size: NA
CDR3: CASSYGTSRSTDTQYF
DNA: TGTGCCAGCAGTTACGGGACTAGCAGGAGCACAGATACGCAGTATTTT

J: TRBJ2-1
V: TRBV2
length: 14
D: NA
size: NA
CDR3: CASGSARGSNEQFF
DNA: TGTGCCAGCGGGTCCGCCAGGGGAAGCAATGAGCAGTTCTTC

J: TRBJ1-2
V: TRBV27
length: 14
D: NA
size: NA
CDR3: CASSSPGEGRGYTF
DNA: TGTGCCAGCAGTTCCCCGGGGGAGGGAAGGGGCTACACCTTC

J: TRBJ2-3
V: TRBV4-3
length: 18
D: TRBD2
size: NA
CDR3: CASSQDVGLAAGTDTQYF
DNA: TGCGCCAGCAGCCAAGATGTCGGACTAGCGGCCGGCACAGATACGCAGTATTTT

J: TRBJ2-7
V: TRBV13
length: 14
D: TRBD1
size: NA
CDR3: CASSLVDRGYEQYF
DNA: TGTGCCAGCAGCTTAGTTGACAGGGGTTACGAGCAGTACTTC

J: TRBJ2-7
V: TRBV28
length: 15
D: TRBD2
size: few
CDR3: CASSLFSGAAYEQYF
DNA: TGTGCCAGCAGTTTATTTAGCGGGGCAGCCTACGAGCAGTACTTC

J: TRBJ1-4
V: TRBV7-6
length: 13
D: NA
size: NA
CDR3: CASTTGLDEKLFF
DNA: TGTGCCAGCACCACGGGTTTGGATGAAAAACTGTTTTTT

J: TRBJ2-3
V: TRBV6-6
length: 13
D: NA
size: NA
CDR3: CASGSGITDTQYF
DNA: TGTGCCAGCGGATCAGGGATCACAGATACGCAGTATTTT

J: TRBJ2-7
V: TRBV27
length: 18
D: TRBD2
size: NA
CDR3: CASSLSNLAGGPTYEQYF
DNA: TGTGCCAGCAGTTTATCGAATCTAGCGGGAGGACCCACATACGAGCAGTACTTC

J: TRBJ2-1
V: TRBV6-2/TRBV6-3
length: 15
D: TRBD2
size: NA
CDR3: CASSLAGELYNEQFF
DNA: TGTGCCAGCAGCCTAGCGGGAGAGTTATACAATGAGCAGTTCTTC

J: TRBJ2-7
V: TRBV6-5
length: 14
D: NA
size: NA
CDR3: CASNSWDWSYEQYF
DNA: TGTGCCAGCAACTCCTGGGACTGGTCCTACGAGCAGTACTTC

J: TRBJ2-2
V: TRBV18
length: 15
D: NA
size: NA
CDR3: CASSPGSEGTGELFF
DNA: TGTGCCAGCTCACCAGGGTCCGAGGGCACCGGGGAGCTGTTTTTT